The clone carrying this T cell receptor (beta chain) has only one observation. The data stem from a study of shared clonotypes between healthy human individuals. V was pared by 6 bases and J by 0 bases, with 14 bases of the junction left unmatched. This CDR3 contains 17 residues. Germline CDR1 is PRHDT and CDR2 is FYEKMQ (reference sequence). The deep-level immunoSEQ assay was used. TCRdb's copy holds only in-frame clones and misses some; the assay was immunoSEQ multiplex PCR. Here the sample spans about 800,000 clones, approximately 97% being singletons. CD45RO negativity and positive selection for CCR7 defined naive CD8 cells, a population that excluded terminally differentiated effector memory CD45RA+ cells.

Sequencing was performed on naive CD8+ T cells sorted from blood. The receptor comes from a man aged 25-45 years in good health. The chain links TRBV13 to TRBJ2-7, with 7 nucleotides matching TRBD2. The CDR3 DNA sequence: TGTGCCAGCAGTCCCAACCGGGGGGAGACAGTCTCCTACGAGCAGTACTTC. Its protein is CASSPNRGETVSYEQYF.